This T cell receptor (beta chain) was sequenced during a study of T and B cells in COVID-19 patients. The overall study: At median age approximately 37 years, recovered patients were younger than active-infection patients at more than 65.

Overall study results and limits: Active COVID-19 showed highly clonal TRB repertoires; recovery showed diversity and richness above healthy donors.

Multiplex PCR with BIOMED2 TRB-A/B primer pools amplified TRB rearrangements. Each CDR3 protein is one row after TCRdb ran MiXCR on the multiplex PCR reads. The top ten clones hold about 15% of a sample with fewer than 20,000 distinct CDR3 sequences, approximately 37% of them seen once. Blood genomic DNA input for TRB amplification was roughly 230-550 ng. Relative to its sample, this clonotype is medium-sized. Its antigen is not identified. CDR1 and CDR2 (germline): LNHDA, SQIVND (reference sequence). Trimming cost V 8 bases and J 2 bases, with 16 bases left between them. The CDR3 covers 15 residues. The sequence was collected from a human donor with active COVID-19. The sequencing input was blood. The rearrangement links TRBV19 to TRBJ1-5; weak D call: TRBD1 (6 bases). CDR3 amino acids: CASSQQGGGNQPQHF. The CDR3 region has the DNA TGTGCCAGTTCACAACAGGGTGGCGGCAATCAGCCCCAGCATTTT.